A single sample gave rise to the 10 T cell receptor beta chains below, sequenced in a study of blood T cell repertoires in COVID-19. The method was immunoSEQ multiplex PCR; TCRdb's version includes in-frame clones alone and lacks a portion of them. The sample consists of about 200,000 clones, 80% of them appearing once. The sample comprised peripheral blood. The receptors come from a woman in her seventies with acute or convalescent COVID-19.

The chain links TRBV29-1 to TRBJ2-3; tentative D call: TRBD1 (6 bases). The CDR3 contains 14 residues. The germline V and J ends were trimmed by 6 bases and 3 bases, with 16 bases remaining between them. In germline, CDR1 is SQVTM, CDR2 ANQGSEA. The CDR3 spells CSVRGPPGTDTQYF. The DNA of the CDR3 is TGCAGCGTCAGGGGTCCACCCGGAACAGATACGCAGTATTTT.

This clone was recorded a few times. The chain carries TRBV2 and TRBJ1-1; TRBD1 matches 7 bases. This CDR3 has 14 amino acids. V dropped 6 bases and J dropped 4; count of bases not matched to a gene: 8. Looked up from germline, CDR1 is SNHLY and CDR2 is FYNNEI. DNA of the CDR3: TGTGCCAGCAGACTCGACAGGGCGGGCACTGAAGCTTTCTTT. Its protein is CASRLDRAGTEAFF.

This chain links TRBV18 with TRBJ2-1; D not certain. The CDR3 extends over 14 amino acids. Germline assignment: CDR1 KGHSH and CDR2 LQKENI. V was cut by 6 bases and J by 2 bases, with 11 bases left in between. CDR3 residues: CASSQEVTYNEQFF. In DNA, the CDR3 is TGTGCCAGCTCCCAGGAAGTGACCTACAATGAGCAGTTCTTC. Variable domain in full (rest from reference TRBV18 and TRBJ2-1): NAGVMQNPRHLVRRRGQEARLRCSPMKGHSHVYWYRQLPEEGLKFMVYLQKENIIDESGMPKERFSAEFPKEGPSILRIQQVVRGDSAAYFCASSQEVTYNEQFFGPGTRLTVL.

The chain uses TRBV11-2 and TRBJ2-3, with unresolved D. Germline V gene lookup returns CDR1 SGHAT and CDR2 FQNNGV. The CDR3 sequence is 14 residues long. V was pared by 1 base and J by 2 bases, with 7 bases between. DNA for the CDR3: TGTGCCAGCAGCTTAGGGCAGGCCACAGATACGCAGTATTTT. It encodes CASSLGQATDTQYF.

This chain connects TRBV13 to TRBJ2-5, with a possible D match to TRBD2 (6 bases). Trimming removed 8 bases at V and 5 bases at J, with 21 bases between. The CDR3 is 15 amino acids. CDR1 is PRHDT and CDR2 is FYEKMQ in the germline V gene (reference sequence). In DNA form, the CDR3 reads TGTGCCAGCGGGGGGACCAACCTCGTTTTGGAGACCCAGTACTTC. Its protein is CASGGTNLVLETQYF.

The genes are TRBV3-1 (or the pseudogene TRBV3-2) and TRBJ2-7; D perhaps matches TRBD2 (6 bases). V dropped 5 bases and J dropped 2 bases, with 13 bases sitting between them. Germline V CDR1 and CDR2: LGHDT, YNNKEL (reference sequence). The CDR3 has 14 residues. CDR3 DNA: TGTGCCAGCAGCATCCCGGGACTCCCCTACGAGCAGTACTTC. Translating gives CASSIPGLPYEQYF.

This clone occurred a few times. V usage is TRBV5-1 and J usage is TRBJ2-2, with TRBD1 matching 7 bases. The trim removed 2 bases at V and 3 bases at J, leaving 4 bases unmatched. The CDR3 has 15 residues. Germline CDR1 is SGHRS and CDR2 is YFSETQ. The CDR3 DNA follows: TGCGCCAGCAGCTTACAGGGGTACGACACCGGGGAGCTGTTTTTT. Residues: CASSLQGYDTGELFF.

The CDR3 reads CASSPPGSLMASTQYF. The DNA of the CDR3 is TGTGCCAGCAGCCCCCCGGGGTCTCTGATGGCGTCCACGCAGTATTTT. The V gene is TRBV5-5, the J gene TRBJ2-3; possibly TRBD2 for D (5 bases). Trimming cost V 4 bases and J 9 bases, with 24 bases left between them. This CDR3 is built from 16 residues. Germline CDR1 reads SGHKS; CDR2 reads YYEKEE (reference sequence).

This clone was observed once. The chain uses TRBV3-1 (or the pseudogene TRBV3-2) and TRBJ2-1, with 11 bases matching TRBD2. The CDR3 covers 20 residues. Trimming cost V 2 bases and J 3 bases; bases outside gene matches: 15. CDR1 is LGHDT and CDR2 is YNNKEL in the germline V gene (reference sequence). The DNA of the CDR3 is TGTGCCAGCAGCCAAATCGCCGGGACAACCGGGACTAGCGGCTACAATGAGCAGTTCTTC. Residues: CASSQIAGTTGTSGYNEQFF.

V usage is TRBV10-3 and J usage is TRBJ2-7; 9 positions match TRBD2. This CDR3 spans 15 amino acids. J was trimmed by 4 bases and V by 5 bases; bases with no gene match: 9. In germline, CDR1 is ENHRY, CDR2 SYGVKD. In nucleotides, the CDR3 is TGTGCCATCAGTTCCGGGACTAGCAGCTCTTACGAGCAGTACTTC. Translated, it gives CAISSGTSSSYEQYF.